The present T cell receptor (beta chain) was sequenced within a study of T cell repertoires in cytomegalovirus infection. At the level of the study: CMV epitopes in the study were HLA-C-restricted (recently identified) and HLA-B-restricted (well studied). Indications came from public TCR beta signatures; they pointed to CMV infection and to a matching HLA type. Study observations and caveats: Ex vivo, HLA-C-restricted CMV-specific TCR beta clonotypes prevailed over the rest of the response.

Germline values: CDR1 GTSNPN, CDR2 SVGIG (reference sequence). J was trimmed by 0 bases and V by 3 bases; bases with no gene match: 3. The CDR3 is 14 amino acids. From the reads, TCRdb called clonotypes with MiXCR, one entry per CDR3 protein. The sample shows 360,000 or so distinct CDR3 sequences, about a third of them seen only once. For this clonotype: No antigen is known for it.

Source: cultured PBMCs, taken from culture after CMV antigen stimulation. The receptor comes from a human donor in good health (CMV status not recorded). Some clones in this sample may be carry-over from other donors' samples. This sequence joins TRBV30 and TRBJ2-3; 7 bases agree with TRBD2. In DNA form, the CDR3 reads TGTGCCTGGAGCAGAGCGGGGAGCACAGATACGCAGTATTTT. It encodes CAWSRAGSTDTQYF.